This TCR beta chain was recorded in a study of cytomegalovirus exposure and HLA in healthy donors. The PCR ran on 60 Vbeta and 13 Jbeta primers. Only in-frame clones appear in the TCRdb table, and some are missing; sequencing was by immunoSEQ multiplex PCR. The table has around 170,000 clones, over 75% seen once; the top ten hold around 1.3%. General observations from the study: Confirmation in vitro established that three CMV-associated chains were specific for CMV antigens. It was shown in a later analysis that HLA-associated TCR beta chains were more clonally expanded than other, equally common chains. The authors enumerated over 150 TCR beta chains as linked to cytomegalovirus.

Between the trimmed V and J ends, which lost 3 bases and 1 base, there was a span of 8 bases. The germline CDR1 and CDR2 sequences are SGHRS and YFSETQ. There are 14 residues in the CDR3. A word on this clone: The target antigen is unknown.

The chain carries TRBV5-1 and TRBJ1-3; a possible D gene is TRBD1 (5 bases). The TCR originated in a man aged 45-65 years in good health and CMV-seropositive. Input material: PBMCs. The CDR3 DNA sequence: TGCGCCAGCAGCTCCGGGGGATCTGGAAACACCATATATTTT. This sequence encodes CASSSGGSGNTIYF.